This T cell receptor beta chain was documented in a study of T cell changes during pregnancy in multiple sclerosis. Looked up from germline, CDR1 is LGHNA and CDR2 is YNFKEQ. The CDR3 contains 14 residues. V lost 0 bases and J lost 4, with 7 bases in between. Assay used: immunoSEQ multiplex PCR; TCRdb lists only in-frame clones, some missing. The profile shows tens of thousands of clones, 90% to 95% of them singletons. The origin of this receptor is a female donor in good health, enrolled as a control in a pregnancy study. The sample here was peripheral blood, taken in the third trimester of pregnancy. The V gene is TRBV4-2, the J gene TRBJ1-5; the D is unclear. The CDR3 DNA reads as TGTGCCAGCAGCCAAGATCCGGGTAATCAGCCCCAGCATTTT. It yields the protein CASSQDPGNQPQHF.